These T cell receptor beta chains were read from a single sample in a study of blood T cell repertoires in COVID-19. The data were produced by immunoSEQ multiplex PCR, yet TCRdb's version contains in-frame clones alone and is incomplete. Of 90,000 to 150,000 clones in the sample, roughly 87% were seen once. The sequenced material came from peripheral blood. The receptors derive from a man at least 80 years old with acute or convalescent COVID-19. The conserved cysteine and the conserved F or W are not part of the CDR3 here. D genes are given only for firm matches. Not all rows give a size; the values are once, few, many and, for expanded clones, a class.

ASSLQSGNTEAF,NA,TRBV5-1,TRBJ1-1,NA
ASSLDTWNTEAF,NA,TRBV7-8,TRBJ1-1,NA
ATSRDRTSGFGVETQY,NA,TRBV15,TRBJ2-5,TRBD2
ASSSNPDPAYGYT,NA,TRBV19,TRBJ1-2,NA
ASSRSGNRGSYEQY,NA,TRBV19,TRBJ2-7,NA
ASSVLPGQGHEQY,NA,TRBV2,TRBJ2-7,TRBD1
ASSEFGVATEAF,NA,TRBV6-1,TRBJ1-1,NA
ASSVGAASAPASSYEQY,NA,TRBV9,TRBJ2-7,NA
AWSGGAGRIQY,NA,TRBV30,TRBJ2-4,NA
ASSIERLTGGNEQF,NA,TRBV19,TRBJ2-1,NA
ASSGATGRNSPLH,NA,TRBV18,TRBJ1-6,TRBD1
ASSLDGAGGPKDTQY,NA,TRBV7-6,TRBJ2-3,TRBD2
ASSYPGGRYNEQF,NA,TRBV5-1,TRBJ2-1,TRBD1
ASSVGLMNTEAF,NA,TRBV9,TRBJ1-1,NA
ASSQAGSASSRNEQF,NA,TRBV3-1/TRBV3-2,TRBJ2-1,NA
SAAADQPQH,NA,TRBV20-1,TRBJ1-5,NA
ASSYPQPGQGKQQQY,NA,TRBV7-2,TRBJ2-7,TRBD1
ASRGAGDTQY,NA,TRBV6-4,TRBJ2-3,NA
ASSGVVGGNTEAF,NA,TRBV5-4,TRBJ1-1,NA
SVRGQLGYT,NA,TRBV29-1,TRBJ1-2,TRBD1
ASSFDEKLF,NA,TRBV5-4,TRBJ1-4,NA
ASSLPSGGGEQF,NA,TRBV28,TRBJ2-1,TRBD2
AWSVRTGAIYSNQPQH,once,TRBV30,TRBJ1-5,NA
ASSSSVTDYGYT,NA,TRBV5-4,TRBJ1-2,NA
ASSSAYNSPLH,NA,TRBV7-3,TRBJ1-6,NA
ASTRTGGIGELF,NA,TRBV6-5,TRBJ2-2,TRBD1
ASSTDRVGGYT,NA,TRBV19,TRBJ1-2,TRBD1
ASSEQQGSGQPQH,NA,TRBV6-1,TRBJ1-5,TRBD1
ASSGGENYGYT,NA,TRBV12-3/TRBV12-4,TRBJ1-2,NA
ASKKGQGVTDTQY,NA,TRBV19,TRBJ2-3,TRBD1
ASSLSVTRTDTQY,NA,TRBV27,TRBJ2-3,NA
ASSFGDRAVNIQY,once,TRBV5-6,TRBJ2-4,TRBD1
AISGDSGSGNTIY,NA,TRBV10-3,TRBJ1-3,NA
ASSIGGGPNEKLF,NA,TRBV19,TRBJ1-4,NA
ASSPYRDPVTDTQY,NA,TRBV18,TRBJ2-3,NA
ASSPDGTRVAKNIQY,NA,TRBV4-1,TRBJ2-4,TRBD2
ASSLEPQGNNEQF,NA,TRBV5-4,TRBJ2-1,NA
ASSLRTGGSPTNEKLF,NA,TRBV5-4,TRBJ1-4,TRBD1
ASSLSVDSSGANVLT,NA,TRBV5-8,TRBJ2-6,NA
ASSFGDRYYGYT,NA,TRBV7-8,TRBJ1-2,TRBD1
ASSYSNSFMNTEAF,NA,TRBV6-5,TRBJ1-1,NA
ASSISSYNEQF,NA,TRBV19,TRBJ2-1,NA
ASSYRGTGELF,once,TRBV6-5,TRBJ2-2,NA